Listed here are 10 T cell receptor beta chains from one sample, sequenced in a study of blood T cells in healthy people across ages. Primers used in a second PCR of about 7 to 12 cycles were a sample-barcoded 5' primer and a J-beta primer mix. TCRdb passed the 5' RACE reads through MiXCR, listing each CDR3 protein once. The sample has 650,000 to 950,000 distinct CDR3 sequences, 40% to 50% seen once. Sequenced sample: blood. The receptors were gathered from a man between 60 and 75 years old in good health.

This clonotype was recorded many times. The V and J genes are TRBV11-1 and TRBJ2-7; D call uncertain. Trimming pared 5 bases from V and 0 bases from J, leaving 8 bases between. This CDR3 contains 13 residues. In germline, CDR1 is SGHAT, CDR2 FQDESV (reference sequence). The CDR3 region has the DNA TGTGCCAGCAGCGCAACTCTCTCCTACGAGCAGTACTTC. Amino acids: CASSATLSYEQYF.

The J gene is TRBJ2-4, the V gene TRBV5-1; no clear D. The DNA end is more similar to TRBJ2-7, so the J call may be wrong. This CDR3 region has 13 residues. CDR1 is SGHRS, CDR2 YFSETQ, per germline. For the CDR3, the DNA is TGCGCCAGCAGCTTGGAACAGAACCACGAGCAGTACTTC. Protein product: CASSLEQNHEQYF.

This clonotype occurred a few times. This sequence joins TRBV11-3 and TRBJ1-6; D not resolved. The CDR3 runs to 16 residues. V was pared by 6 bases and J by 5 bases, with 17 bases between. Per germline, CDR1 SGHNT and CDR2 YENEEA. This CDR3 reads CASRPFSTNDNSPLHF. The CDR3 bases are TGTGCCAGCAGACCCTTTTCGACAAACGATAATTCACCCCTCCACTTT.

The chain combines TRBV27 with TRBJ1-1; D may be TRBD1 (5 bases). The CDR3 covers 15 residues. Germline CDR1 reads MNHEY; CDR2 reads SMNVEV (reference sequence). V lost 3 bases, J lost 5 bases, and 16 bases lay in between. The CDR3 coding sequence is TGTGCCAGCAGTTTTTCGGCAGGTGGGGGGACTGAAGCTTTCTTT. Translating it yields CASSFSAGGGTEAFF.

J is TRBJ2-1 and V is TRBV5-1; D perhaps matches TRBD1 (6 bases). Germline V gene sequence: CDR1 SGHRS, CDR2 YFSETQ. There are 15 residues in the CDR3. The V end was cut by 1 base, the J end by 6 bases, with 14 bases between. The CDR3 DNA reads TGCGCCAGCAGCTTGTGGACAGAGCACTTCAATGAGCAGTTCTTC. Translating it yields CASSLWTEHFNEQFF.

The chain couples TRBV6-1 to TRBJ2-4; 9 bases map to TRBD2. Germline V CDR1 and CDR2: MNHNS, SASEGT. The CDR3 contains 16 residues. The ends lost 0 bases at V and 7 bases at J; junction bases unmatched: 7. The CDR3 DNA follows: TGTGCCAGCAGTGAAGCGCCGATCGCGGGGGGGAACATTCAGTACTTC. This encodes CASSEAPIAGGNIQYF.

Details on this clonotype: At one end, the junction sequence differs from germline, possibly due to a read error. The chain has TRBV4-3 and TRBJ2-1; D might be TRBD1 (5 bases). Per the germline V gene, CDR1 is LGHNA and CDR2 is YSLEER. CDR3 size: 16 residues. The CDR3 region has the DNA TGCGCCAGCAGCCAAGACCCGCAGGGCTCCTACAATGAGCGGTTCTTC. Its protein product is CASSQDPQGSYNERFF.

A word on this clonotype: One junction end does not reproduce the germline sequence, and a read error may be involved. This sequence joins TRBV13 and TRBJ2-1; 9 bases map to TRBD2. CDR1 is PRHDT and CDR2 is FYEKMQ in the germline V gene (reference sequence). This CDR3 has 17 amino acids. The CDR3 protein is CASSYPTAGGSYNGQFF. DNA for the CDR3: TGTGCCAGCAGTTACCCAACTGCGGGGGGGTCCTACAATGGGCAGTTCTTC.

The gene calls are TRBV4-1 and TRBJ2-7; D remains unclear. V was shortened by 1 base and J by 0 bases, with 10 bases between the two germline ends. Germline V gene sequence: CDR1 MGHRA, CDR2 YSYEKL. This CDR3 contains 15 residues. CDR3 protein: CASSQVASGSYEQYF. The CDR3 DNA reads as TGCGCCAGCAGCCAAGTTGCAAGTGGCTCCTACGAGCAGTACTTC.

A remark on this clonotype: This may be a read error, as it is one base from a much larger clone. V gene TRBV20-1 combines with J gene TRBJ2-1; TRBD2 matches 7 bases. The CDR3 contains 12 residues. The V segment lost 2 bases and the J segment 13 bases; nucleotides outside the gene matches: 8. CDR1 and CDR2 from the germline V gene are DFQATT and SNEGSKA (reference sequence). Here the CDR3 DNA reads TGCAGTGCTAGACCGAGCGGGGAGACCCAGTTCTTC. Protein: CSARPSGETQFF.